One sample yielded the 30 T cell receptor beta chains listed below, sequenced in a study of graft-versus-host responses after intestinal transplantation. Data came from immunoSEQ multiplex PCR; TCRdb stores just in-frame clones and leaves some out. Of about 40,000 clones in the sample, roughly nine tenths were seen once. The source was PBMCs, collected approximately 310 days after intestinal transplant. The receptors were sampled from a human patient who received an intestinal transplant, so some T cells may come from the graft donor.

A few counts support this clone. The chain has TRBV11-2 and TRBJ1-1; tentative D call: TRBD1 (5 bases). The CDR3 extends over 13 amino acids. Deletions cut 3 bases from V and 5 bases from J, with 10 bases between. Per the germline V gene, CDR1 is SGHAT and CDR2 is FQNNGV. The CDR3 DNA reads as TGTGCCAGCAGCTTGGCCTCAGGGACTGAAGCTTTCTTT. Translated, it gives CASSLASGTEAFF.

The chain recombines TRBV14 with TRBJ2-7, with D tentatively TRBD1 (6 bases). V was shortened by 6 bases and J by 0 bases, with 18 bases between the two germline ends. The CDR3 loop spans 16 amino acids. The germline V gene has CDR1 SGHDN and CDR2 FVKESK. CDR3 region: CASSPPGQLSSYEQYF. DNA for the CDR3: TGTGCCAGCAGTCCCCCTGGACAGCTTAGCTCCTACGAGCAGTACTTC.

To note about this clone: One end of the junction does not line up with germline, which may come from a read error. The rearrangement links TRBV4-2 to TRBJ2-5; no definite D call. Germline values: CDR1 LGHNA, CDR2 YNFKEQ. This CDR3 spans 13 amino acids. The CDR3 sequence is CASSQDLVASRHF. CDR3 coding DNA: TGTGCCAGCAGCCAAGATCTGGTTGCGTCCCGACACTTC.

The chain links TRBV2 to TRBJ2-6, with D possibly being TRBD1 (6 bases). The CDR3 consists of 18 residues. The V and J ends lost 6 bases and 0 bases respectively, with 18 bases between them. Germline V lookup: CDR1 SNHLY, CDR2 FYNNEI. The CDR3 nucleotides are TGTGCCAGCAGCGTCGGGACAAGATTTCTCTCTGGGGCCAACGTCCTGACTTTC. Translating gives CASSVGTRFLSGANVLTF.

This chain uses TRBV28 with TRBJ2-1, with TRBD2 matching 7 bases. J gave up 9 bases and V 6 bases, and 14 bases lay outside the gene matches. The CDR3 runs to 15 residues. CDR1 is MDHEN and CDR2 is SYDVKM in the germline V gene. The CDR3 loop is CASRKMGTKGSEQFF. CDR3 DNA sequence: TGTGCCAGCAGAAAAATGGGGACTAAGGGGAGTGAGCAGTTCTTC.

This chain joins TRBV25-1 and TRBJ1-6, with D possibly being TRBD1 (6 bases). The germline CDR1 and CDR2 sequences are MGHDK and SYGVNS. V was pared by 3 bases and J by 8 bases, with 11 bases between. This CDR3 comprises 14 residues. In nucleotides, the CDR3 is TGTGCCAGCAGTGACGGACAGCTTTATTCACCCCTCCACTTT. Its translation: CASSDGQLYSPLHF.

The rearrangement links TRBV18 to TRBJ2-5; 8 bases match TRBD1. The DNA matches TRBJ2-7 better at its end, which makes the J call doubtful. Per the germline V gene, CDR1 is KGHSH and CDR2 is LQKENI. This CDR3 contains 15 residues. This CDR3 is CASSPGTGPSYEQYF. The CDR3 DNA reads as TGTGCCAGCTCACCCGGGACAGGCCCATCCTACGAGCAGTACTTC.

The V and J genes are TRBV18 and TRBJ2-2; 7 positions agree with TRBD1. V shed 6 bases and J 3 bases; nucleotides not matched to a gene: 4. There are 14 residues in the CDR3. Per germline, CDR1 KGHSH and CDR2 LQKENI. Here the CDR3 DNA reads TGTGCCAGCTCCCGACAGGGACACACCGGGGAGCTGTTTTTT. Translated, it gives CASSRQGHTGELFF.

The chain has TRBV4-1 and TRBJ1-2; tentative D call: TRBD1 (5 bases). Germline assignment: CDR1 MGHRA and CDR2 YSYEKL. Trimming removed 7 bases from V and 4 bases from J, with 16 bases in between. This CDR3 is built from 14 residues. The CDR3 DNA reads as TGCGCCAGCAAGAACAATCTTGGGGGCTATGGCTACACCTTC. It translates to CASKNNLGGYGYTF.

This chain links TRBV15 with TRBJ2-5, with D uncertain. The closer fit of TRBJ2-7 to the DNA end suggests the J call may be wrong. Germline V CDR1 and CDR2: LNHNV, YYDKDF (reference sequence). The CDR3 runs 16 residues. The CDR3 reads CATSRDPAAYSYEQYF. The CDR3, as DNA: TGTGCCACCAGCAGAGATCCGGCAGCTTATTCCTACGAGCAGTACTTC.

This clone has only a few counts. The rearrangement joins TRBV15 to TRBJ1-5, with D perhaps TRBD1 (5 bases). CDR3 length: 15 amino acids. Trimming removed 0 bases at V and 7 bases at J, with 13 bases between. Germline V gene lookup returns CDR1 LNHNV and CDR2 YYDKDF (reference sequence). In DNA form, the CDR3 reads TGTGCCACCAGCAGAGATCCTTTAGGGGACCAGCCCCAGCATTTT. Translating it yields CATSRDPLGDQPQHF. Drawing the rest from reference TRBV15 and TRBJ1-5, the complete variable domain is DAMVIQNPRYQVTQFGKPVTLSCSQTLNHNVMYWYQQKSSQAPKLLFHYYDKDFNNEADTPDNFQSRRPNTSFCFLDIRSPGLGDTAMYLCATSRDPLGDQPQHFGDGTRLSIL.

V gene TRBV5-4 combines with J gene TRBJ1-4, with unresolved D. This CDR3 spans 12 amino acids. V lost 4 bases and J 1 base, leaving 2 bases between the germline ends. Germline CDR1 SGHNT, CDR2 YYREEE (reference sequence). CDR3 in DNA: TGTGCCAGCAGCAAAACTAATGAAAAACTGTTTTTT. Translating gives CASSKTNEKLFF.

The chain has TRBV28 and TRBJ1-5; D call uncertain. CDR1 is MDHEN and CDR2 is SYDVKM in the germline V gene. The CDR3 spans 13 residues. V was shortened by 6 bases and J by 4 bases, with 10 bases between the two germline ends. Here the CDR3 DNA reads TGTGCCAGCAGGGTCTCCAGGAATCAGCCCCAGCATTTT. Translating gives CASRVSRNQPQHF.

The chain carries TRBV7-3 and TRBJ2-2; D is undetermined. CDR1 SGHTA and CDR2 FQGTGA come from the germline V gene. The CDR3 has 15 amino acids. V was cut by 0 bases and J by 5 bases, with 10 bases left in between. In DNA form, the CDR3 reads TGTGCCAGCAGCTTAACCCCTTTGGGGACCGGGGAGCTGTTTTTT. This gives the protein CASSLTPLGTGELFF.

This rearrangement joins TRBV6-5 to TRBJ2-1; 8 positions match TRBD2. CDR1 MNHEY and CDR2 SVGAGI come from the germline V gene. This CDR3 is 15 amino acids long. J gave up 1 base and V 6 bases, and 5 bases lay outside the gene matches. CDR3 sequence (DNA): TGTGCCAGCAGCCTTAGCGGGACATCCTACAATGAGCAGTTCTTC. Translated, it gives CASSLSGTSYNEQFF.

This clone was picked up one time. The rearrangement uses TRBV4-1 and TRBJ2-3; D not certain. The germline CDR1 and CDR2 sequences are MGHRA and YSYEKL. The CDR3 covers 13 residues. With 0 bases removed from V and 7 bases from J, the gap between germline ends came to 8 bases. The CDR3 is CASSQDVGNTQYF. The CDR3 nucleotides read TGCGCCAGCAGCCAAGATGTCGGTAATACGCAGTATTTT.

Written as DNA, the CDR3 is TGCAGCGTCGAAACCCTGGACTCCCTCAATGAGCAGTTCTTC. Translated, it gives CSVETLDSLNEQFF. The genes are TRBV29-1 and TRBJ2-1, with D perhaps TRBD2 (5 bases). Germline CDR1 SQVTM, CDR2 ANQGSEA. V was trimmed by 6 bases and J by 6 bases, leaving 18 bases between them. This CDR3 is built from 14 residues.

The sample holds one count of this clone. This sequence joins TRBV5-1 and TRBJ1-2; TRBD1 matches at 7 bases. With V trimmed by 0 bases and J by 2 bases, 13 bases remained unmatched. The CDR3 is 18 amino acids. Germline CDR1 SGHRS, CDR2 YFSETQ. CDR3 in DNA: TGCGCCAGCAGCTTGGGTCCAAACCGGGACAGAGAGAACTATGGCTACACCTTC. Translation: CASSLGPNRDRENYGYTF.

The J gene is TRBJ2-3, the V gene TRBV4-1; D perhaps matches TRBD1 (6 bases). Germline CDR1 reads MGHRA; CDR2 reads YSYEKL. V lost 3 bases and J 5 bases, leaving 9 bases between the germline ends. The CDR3 sequence is 13 residues long. CDR3 DNA sequence: TGCGCCAGCAGCCAGGGGGCCCTAGATACGCAGTATTTT. Translating gives CASSQGALDTQYF.

The rearrangement uses TRBV5-1 and TRBJ1-2, with TRBD1 as a possible D gene (6 bases). CDR1 is SGHRS, CDR2 YFSETQ, per germline. V dropped 0 bases and J dropped 3 bases, with 6 bases sitting between them. The CDR3 is 13 residues long. The CDR3: CASSLGQDYGYTF. The CDR3 nucleotides are TGCGCCAGCAGCTTGGGACAGGACTATGGCTACACCTTC.

The chain uses TRBV2 and TRBJ2-1; TRBD2 agrees at 10 bases. Per the germline V gene, CDR1 is SNHLY and CDR2 is FYNNEI. J lost 4 bases, V lost 6 bases, and 9 bases had no gene match. This CDR3 comprises 16 residues. The CDR3 sequence: CASRTPGLAMYNEQFF. The CDR3 region has the DNA TGTGCCAGCAGGACTCCGGGACTAGCGATGTACAATGAGCAGTTCTTC.

Worth noting for this clone: One junction end does not reproduce the germline sequence, and a read error may be involved. V usage is TRBV13 and J usage is TRBJ2-7, with 8 positions matching TRBD2. The CDR3 is 16 amino acids. CDR1 is PRHDT and CDR2 is FYEKMQ in the germline V gene (reference sequence). The CDR3 region is CASSSRGSGTSSEQYF. CDR3 in DNA: TGTGCCAGCAGCTCCCGGGGTAGCGGGACCTCCTCCGAGCAGTACTTC.

J is TRBJ1-2 and V is TRBV28, with TRBD1 matching 12 bases. CDR1 is MDHEN, CDR2 SYDVKM, per germline. V gave up 6 bases and J gave up 3 bases; unmatched junction bases: 5. The CDR3 spans 15 residues. The chain's CDR3 is CASSSGTGGHYGYTF. Here the CDR3 DNA reads TGTGCCAGCAGCTCCGGGACAGGGGGCCACTATGGCTACACCTTC.

The chain employs TRBV6-5 and TRBJ1-1; D ambiguous. From germline, CDR1 is MNHEY and CDR2 SVGAGI. CDR3 size: 15 residues. V gave up 0 bases and J gave up 3 bases, with 11 bases separating them. Here the CDR3 DNA reads TGTGCCAGCAGTTACTCGGGTAATCAGTACACTGAAGCTTTCTTT. Residues: CASSYSGNQYTEAFF.

Here the CDR3 DNA reads TGTGCCAGCACCCCTTTCCCGTCCTACGAGCAGTACTTC. It codes for CASTPFPSYEQYF. V usage is TRBV28 and J usage is TRBJ2-7, with D hard to call. This CDR3 comprises 13 residues. CDR1 MDHEN and CDR2 SYDVKM come from the germline V gene. The V and J ends lost 7 bases and 1 base respectively, with 11 bases between them.

About this clone: Other DNA sequences from this sample encode an identical CDR3 as well. The V call is TRBV5-1, the J call TRBJ1-4, with TRBD1 identical over 8 bases. This CDR3 is 14 amino acids long. With 0 bases clipped from V and 7 bases from J, the junction kept 2 bases outside the gene matches. Germline values: CDR1 SGHRS, CDR2 YFSETQ. CDR3 amino acids: CASSLGQGAEKLFF. DNA for the CDR3: TGCGCCAGCAGCTTGGGTCAGGGGGCTGAAAAACTGTTTTTT.

The chain employs TRBV27 and TRBJ1-2; D not certain. Trimming removed 2 bases from V and 3 bases from J, with 7 bases in between. Germline CDR1 reads MNHEY; CDR2 reads SMNVEV (reference sequence). The CDR3 has 13 amino acids. The CDR3 bases are TGTGCCAGCAGTTTAAGGCAGCACTATGGCTACACCTTC. Translated: CASSLRQHYGYTF.

V usage is TRBV6-5 and J usage is TRBJ1-6; TRBD1 agrees at 9 bases. V was pared by 5 bases and J by 5 bases, with 4 bases of the junction left unmatched. The CDR3 loop spans 15 amino acids. Germline values: CDR1 MNHEY, CDR2 SVGAGI. The CDR3 nucleotides are TGTGCCAGCAGTGGGACAGGGTTGAATAATTCACCCCTCCACTTT. This encodes CASSGTGLNNSPLHF.

The chain combines TRBV11-2 with TRBJ2-7; the D gene is possibly TRBD1 (7 bases). The CDR3 extends over 14 amino acids. Trimming stripped 5 bases from V and 6 bases from J, with 17 bases between. Germline CDR1 SGHAT, CDR2 FQNNGV. The CDR3 protein is CASSPTAGTVEQYF. CDR3 in DNA: TGTGCCAGCAGCCCCACGGCGGGGACAGTCGAGCAGTACTTC.

The chain recombines TRBV5-1 with TRBJ2-1; no clear D gene. V was cut by 0 bases and J by 2 bases, with 9 bases left in between. CDR1 and CDR2 (germline): SGHRS, YFSETQ. The CDR3 has 15 amino acids. CDR3 in amino acids: CASSLESTAYNEQFF. The CDR3 region has the DNA TGCGCCAGCAGCTTGGAAAGCACCGCCTACAATGAGCAGTTCTTC.